Each of the 27 T cell receptor beta chains below was sequenced from the same sample in a study of blood T cell repertoires in COVID-19. TCRdb's copy holds only in-frame clones and misses some; the assay was immunoSEQ multiplex PCR. This table holds 150,000 to 200,000 clones, approximately 86% found once. Sequenced sample: peripheral blood. These TCRs come from a woman aged 50 to 60 with acute or convalescent COVID-19.

The gene calls are TRBV7-9 and TRBJ1-1; no definite D call. Germline assignment: CDR1 SEHNR and CDR2 FQNEAQ (reference sequence). This CDR3 spans 13 amino acids. The V gene lost 6 bases and the J gene lost 1 base, with 9 bases spanning the gap. The chain's CDR3 is CASSPTENTEAFF. Written as DNA, the CDR3 is TGTGCCAGCAGTCCCACAGAGAACACTGAAGCTTTCTTT.

This clone showed up just once. The rearrangement uses TRBV2 and TRBJ2-2; maybe TRBD2 (5 bases). The V gene's germline CDR1 is SNHLY and CDR2 FYNNEI. The CDR3 loop spans 14 amino acids. V was cut by 4 bases and J by 5 bases, with 11 bases left in between. The CDR3 nucleotides are TGTGCCAGCAGTGGACTAACACGAACCGGGGAGCTGTTTTTT. Amino acids: CASSGLTRTGELFF.

This clone was detected once. The rearrangement joins TRBV10-3 to TRBJ1-1; D is ambiguous. The CDR3 runs 11 residues. Germline assignment: CDR1 ENHRY and CDR2 SYGVKD. V lost 4 bases, J lost 3 bases, and 3 bases lay in between. The CDR3 reads CAISADTEAFF. The CDR3 DNA reads as TGTGCCATCAGTGCAGACACTGAAGCTTTCTTT.

The chain couples TRBV3-1 (or the pseudogene TRBV3-2) to TRBJ1-2; 7 bases match TRBD1. The V segment lost 4 bases and the J segment 6 bases; nucleotides outside the gene matches: 14. Germline V gives CDR1 LGHDT, CDR2 YNNKEL (reference sequence). The CDR3 is 16 residues long. CDR3 residues: CASSRMNRGAPHGYTF. The CDR3 DNA reads TGTGCCAGCAGCCGGATGAACAGGGGTGCGCCACATGGCTACACCTTC.

In its sample, this clone was seen once. V is TRBV9 and J is TRBJ1-1; 7 nucleotides align to TRBD1. CDR1 and CDR2 (germline): SGDLS, YYNGEE. The CDR3 sequence is 14 residues long. V lost 2 bases, J lost 1 base, and 2 bases stayed unmatched. CDR3 nucleotides: TGTGCCAGCAGCGTGGACAGGAGGAACACTGAAGCTTTCTTT. Its translation is CASSVDRRNTEAFF. Combining the CDR3 with reference TRBV9 and TRBJ1-1 gives the whole variable domain DSGVTQTPKHLITATGQRVTLRCSPRSGDLSVYWYQQSLDQGLQFLIQYYNGEERAKGNILERFSAQQFPDLHSELNLSSLELGDSALYFCASSVDRRNTEAFFGQGTRLTVV.

The chain employs TRBV7-2 and TRBJ2-1, with TRBD2 matching 8 bases. Germline CDR1 SGHTA, CDR2 FQGNSA. The ends lost 4 bases at V and 10 bases at J; junction bases unmatched: 6. CDR3 size: 13 residues. The CDR3 loop is CASSSGLAWEQFF. The CDR3 DNA reads as TGTGCCAGCAGCTCCGGACTAGCTTGGGAGCAGTTCTTC. The full variable domain, its missing parts supplied by reference TRBV7-2 and TRBJ2-1, is GAGVSQSPSNKVTEKGKDVELRCDPISGHTALYWYRQSLGQGLEFLIYFQGNSAPDKSGLPSDRFSAERTGGSVSTLTIQRTQQEDSAVYLCASSSGLAWEQFFGPGTRLTVL.

V is TRBV7-9 and J is TRBJ1-1; TRBD1 might be the D (6 bases). Germline assignment: CDR1 SEHNR and CDR2 FQNEAQ (reference sequence). Trimming removed 1 base at V and 1 base at J, with 7 bases between. The CDR3 has 14 residues. In nucleotides, the CDR3 is TGTGCCAGCAGCTTAGGGACAGCGAACACTGAAGCTTTCTTT. Its protein product is CASSLGTANTEAFF.

The chain has TRBV29-1 and TRBJ1-5, with 7 positions matching TRBD1. This CDR3 spans 14 amino acids. Germline lookup yields CDR1 SQVTM and CDR2 ANQGSEA. J was trimmed by 1 base and V by 7 bases; bases with no gene match: 7. The CDR3 nucleotides read TGCAGCGCGAGGGGGCCGGGGAGCAATCAGCCCCAGCATTTT. Protein sequence: CSARGPGSNQPQHF.

This rearrangement joins TRBV5-1 to TRBJ2-7; 12 bases are a match to TRBD2. Germline V lookup: CDR1 SGHRS, CDR2 YFSETQ. This CDR3 is 14 amino acids long. Trimming at V came to 4 bases and at J to 2 bases, leaving 1 base not matched to a gene. CDR3 loop: CASSRTSGTYEQYF. CDR3 nucleotide sequence: TGCGCCAGCAGCAGGACTAGCGGGACCTACGAGCAGTACTTC.

The chain is built from TRBV7-2 and TRBJ1-6, with D unclear. The V gene lost 5 bases and the J gene lost 0 bases, with 5 bases spanning the gap. This CDR3 comprises 14 residues. The germline gives CDR1 SGHTA, CDR2 FQGNSA. The CDR3 DNA reads as TGTGCCAGCAGCCCGAGCTCCTATAATTCACCCCTCCACTTT. Translated, it gives CASSPSSYNSPLHF.

The chain couples TRBV4-3 to TRBJ1-2; D is unclear. The CDR3 consists of 15 residues. Germline loops: CDR1 LGHNA, CDR2 YSLEER. V lost 0 bases and J lost 4, with 12 bases in between. CDR3 DNA: TGCGCCAGCAGCCAAGATCGCAGATTCAGCTATGGCTACACCTTC. Its translation: CASSQDRRFSYGYTF.

The chain combines TRBV11-2 with TRBJ1-1, with TRBD1 identical over 7 bases. The germline gives CDR1 SGHAT, CDR2 FQNNGV. V dropped 4 bases and J dropped 1; count of bases not matched to a gene: 6. There are 15 residues in the CDR3. The CDR3 DNA sequence: TGTGCCAGCAGCTATGGACAGGAGAAGAACACTGAAGCTTTCTTT. It specifies CASSYGQEKNTEAFF.

The V and J genes are TRBV2 and TRBJ2-1; TRBD2 is a possible D gene (6 bases). This CDR3 spans 15 amino acids. The V gene's germline CDR1 is SNHLY and CDR2 FYNNEI. Between the trimmed V and J ends, which lost 7 bases and 0 bases, there was a span of 13 bases. As DNA, the CDR3 is TGTGCCAGCATGGAAGGGACTTTCTCCTACAATGAGCAGTTCTTC. Amino acids: CASMEGTFSYNEQFF.

About this clone: Other nucleotide sequences from this sample produce the same CDR3. The V and J genes are TRBV11-3 and TRBJ2-5, with 7 bases fitting TRBD1. The CDR3 length is 13 residues. Trimming removed 5 bases from V and 2 bases from J; junction bases left unmatched: 2. The germline CDR1 and CDR2 sequences are SGHNT and YENEEA. The CDR3 loop is CASSRDSQETQYF. CDR3 bases: TGTGCCAGCAGCCGGGACAGTCAAGAGACCCAGTACTTC.

V and J are TRBV9 and TRBJ1-4; D gene unclear. The CDR3 length is 14 residues. V dropped 7 bases and J dropped 1 base, with 11 bases sitting between them. Germline CDR1 and CDR2: SGDLS and YYNGEE. CDR3 DNA: TGTGCCAGCGGTGAAGCGGGAACTAATGAAAAACTGTTTTTT. This gives the protein CASGEAGTNEKLFF.

V usage is TRBV19 and J usage is TRBJ1-5; TRBD1 aligns across 10 bases. Per the germline V gene, CDR1 is LNHDA and CDR2 is SQIVND (reference sequence). With 5 bases clipped from V and 5 bases from J, the junction kept 12 bases outside the gene matches. The CDR3 is 17 residues long. DNA of the CDR3: TGTGCCAGTAGTCCCACCCGGGACAGGGGTAGGGATCAGCCCCAGCATTTT. As protein: CASSPTRDRGRDQPQHF.

V and J are TRBV19 and TRBJ1-6; TRBD1 agrees at 9 bases. The CDR3 length is 14 residues. The V and J ends lost 8 bases and 7 bases, in that order; junction bases with no gene match: 6. Germline V gene sequence: CDR1 LNHDA, CDR2 SQIVND (reference sequence). Here the CDR3 reads CASSRTGENSPLHF. CDR3 nucleotide sequence: TGTGCCAGTTCAAGGACAGGGGAGAATTCACCCCTCCACTTT.

This chain uses TRBV5-1 with TRBJ2-5; 7 bases fit TRBD2. Losses at the gene ends were 4 bases for V and 2 bases for J; bases not matched to a gene: 5. Germline CDR1 and CDR2: SGHRS and YFSETQ. The CDR3 totals 14 residues. DNA for the CDR3: TGCGCCAGCAGCCGTGGGGAGGGACAAGAGACCCAGTACTTC. It is translated as CASSRGEGQETQYF.

The chain couples TRBV7-8 to TRBJ2-3; 11 nucleotides match TRBD1. Germline V CDR1 and CDR2: SGHVS, FQNEAQ. V was clipped by 2 bases and J by 1 base; unmatched bases: 5. The CDR3 runs to 17 residues. The chain's CDR3 is CASSLRTGGFGTDTQYF. In nucleotides, the CDR3 is TGTGCCAGCAGCTTAAGGACAGGGGGCTTTGGCACAGATACGCAGTATTTT.

The rearrangement joins TRBV19 to TRBJ2-4; 7 bases are a match to TRBD1. Germline values: CDR1 LNHDA, CDR2 SQIVND (reference sequence). This CDR3 has 15 residues. The V gene end was trimmed by 3 bases and the J gene end by 3 bases; junction bases not matched to a gene: 5. Here the CDR3 DNA reads TGTGCCAGTAGTATTTCCGGGACAGACAAAAACATTCAGTACTTC. Its translation: CASSISGTDKNIQYF.

The rearrangement joins TRBV7-9 to TRBJ1-1; TRBD1 is a possible D gene (5 bases). CDR1 is SEHNR, CDR2 FQNEAQ, per germline (reference sequence). V lost 5 bases and J 7 bases, leaving 14 bases between the germline ends. This CDR3 is 13 amino acids long. The CDR3 loop reads CASSRARGDEAFF. The CDR3 DNA sequence: TGTGCCAGCAGCCGCGCTCGGGGGGATGAAGCTTTCTTT.

The gene calls are TRBV19 and TRBJ2-1, with 12 nucleotides matching TRBD2. V gave up 7 bases and J gave up 8 bases; unmatched junction bases: 9. Germline V gives CDR1 LNHDA, CDR2 SQIVND (reference sequence). The CDR3 sequence is 15 residues long. The DNA of the CDR3 is TGTGCCAGTACCGATGGGCTAGCGGGGGGGCATGAGCAGTTCTTC. Translated: CASTDGLAGGHEQFF.

The V gene is TRBV18, the J gene TRBJ2-5, with 9 nucleotides matching TRBD2. V trimming: 4 bases; J trimming: 5 bases; junction bases outside the gene matches: 5. CDR1 and CDR2 (germline): KGHSH, LQKENI. This CDR3 is 14 amino acids long. The CDR3 is CASSQGLAPETQYF. The CDR3 coding sequence is TGTGCCAGCTCACAGGGACTAGCTCCGGAGACCCAGTACTTC.

A single count supports this clone. The genes are TRBV7-9 and TRBJ2-1; 12 nucleotides match TRBD2. This CDR3 is 15 amino acids long. V lost 2 bases to trimming and J lost 7 bases; unmatched junction nucleotides: 3. The V gene's germline CDR1 is SEHNR and CDR2 FQNEAQ (reference sequence). The CDR3 bases are TGTGCCAGCAGCTTAAGGCTAGCGGGAGGGAATGAGCAGTTCTTC. Protein sequence: CASSLRLAGGNEQFF.

This chain joins TRBV7-9 and TRBJ2-7; TRBD1 matches at 10 bases. The CDR3 loop spans 15 amino acids. The V gene's germline CDR1 is SEHNR and CDR2 FQNEAQ (reference sequence). After removal of 4 bases from V and 3 bases from J, the junction contained 6 bases not matched to a gene. The CDR3 DNA reads as TGTGCCAGCAGCTCAACCGGACAGGGGGTCTACGAGCAGTACTTC. Encoded protein: CASSSTGQGVYEQYF.

The chain links TRBV7-9 to TRBJ1-2, with TRBD1 as a possible D gene (6 bases). Trimming took off 5 bases at V and 3 bases at J, with 16 bases between the two ends. The length of the CDR3 is 15 residues. Germline V gives CDR1 SEHNR, CDR2 FQNEAQ (reference sequence). The CDR3 bases are TGTGCCAGCAGCCCGGGGGGGCCGCTTCACTATGGCTACACCTTC. Its translation is CASSPGGPLHYGYTF.

The J gene is TRBJ1-1, the V gene TRBV7-7; D perhaps matches TRBD1 (5 bases). This CDR3 has 13 residues. V dropped 8 bases and J dropped 0 bases, with 10 bases sitting between them. Germline V gene lookup returns CDR1 SSHAT and CDR2 FNYEAQ (reference sequence). The CDR3 protein is CASRGEMNTEAFF. CDR3 coding DNA: TGTGCCAGCCGGGGGGAGATGAACACTGAAGCTTTCTTT.